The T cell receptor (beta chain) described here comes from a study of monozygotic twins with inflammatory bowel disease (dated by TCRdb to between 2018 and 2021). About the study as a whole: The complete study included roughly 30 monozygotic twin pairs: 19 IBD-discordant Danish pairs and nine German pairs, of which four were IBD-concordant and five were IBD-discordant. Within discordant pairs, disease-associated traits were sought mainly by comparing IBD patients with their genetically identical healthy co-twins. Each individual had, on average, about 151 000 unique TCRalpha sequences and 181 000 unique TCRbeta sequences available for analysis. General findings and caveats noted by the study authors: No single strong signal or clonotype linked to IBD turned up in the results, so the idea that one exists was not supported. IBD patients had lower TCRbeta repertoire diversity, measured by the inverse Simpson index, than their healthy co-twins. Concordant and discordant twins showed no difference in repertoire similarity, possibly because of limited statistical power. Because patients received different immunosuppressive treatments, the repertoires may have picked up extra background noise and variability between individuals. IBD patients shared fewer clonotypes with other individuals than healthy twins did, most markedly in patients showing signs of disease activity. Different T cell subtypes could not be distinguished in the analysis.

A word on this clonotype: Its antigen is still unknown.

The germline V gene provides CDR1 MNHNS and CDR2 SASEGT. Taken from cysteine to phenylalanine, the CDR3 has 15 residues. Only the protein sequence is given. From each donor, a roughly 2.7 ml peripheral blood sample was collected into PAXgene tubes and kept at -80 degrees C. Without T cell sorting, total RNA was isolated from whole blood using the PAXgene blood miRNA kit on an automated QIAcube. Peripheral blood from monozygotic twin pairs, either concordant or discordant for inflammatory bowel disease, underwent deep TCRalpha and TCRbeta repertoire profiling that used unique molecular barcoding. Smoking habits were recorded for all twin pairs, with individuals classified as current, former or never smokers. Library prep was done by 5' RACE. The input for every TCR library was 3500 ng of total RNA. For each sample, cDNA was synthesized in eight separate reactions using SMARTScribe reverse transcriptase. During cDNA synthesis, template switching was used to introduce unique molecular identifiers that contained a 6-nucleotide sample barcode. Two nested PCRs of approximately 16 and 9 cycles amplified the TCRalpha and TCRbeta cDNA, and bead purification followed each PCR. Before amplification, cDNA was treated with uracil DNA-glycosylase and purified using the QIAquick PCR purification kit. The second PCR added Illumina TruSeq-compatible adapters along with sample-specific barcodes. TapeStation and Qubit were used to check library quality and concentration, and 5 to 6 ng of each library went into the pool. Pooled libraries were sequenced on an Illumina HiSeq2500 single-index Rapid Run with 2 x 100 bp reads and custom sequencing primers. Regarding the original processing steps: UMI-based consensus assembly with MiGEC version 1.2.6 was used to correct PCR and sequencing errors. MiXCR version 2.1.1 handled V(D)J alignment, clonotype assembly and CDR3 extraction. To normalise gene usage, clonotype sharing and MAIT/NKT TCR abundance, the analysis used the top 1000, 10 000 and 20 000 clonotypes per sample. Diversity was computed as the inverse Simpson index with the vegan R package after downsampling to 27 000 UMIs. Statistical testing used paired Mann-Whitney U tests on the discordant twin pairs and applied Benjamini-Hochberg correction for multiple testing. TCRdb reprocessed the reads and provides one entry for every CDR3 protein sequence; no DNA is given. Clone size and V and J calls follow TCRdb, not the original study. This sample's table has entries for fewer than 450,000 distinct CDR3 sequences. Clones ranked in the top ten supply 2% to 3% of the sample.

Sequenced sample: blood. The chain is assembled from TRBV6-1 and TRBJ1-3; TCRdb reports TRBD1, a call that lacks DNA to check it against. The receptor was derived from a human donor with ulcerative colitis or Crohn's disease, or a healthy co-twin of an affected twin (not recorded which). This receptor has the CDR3 CASSPDRDRGNTIYF.